The 21 T cell receptor beta chains below all came from one sample that was sequenced in a study of vaccination effects on CD4 cells after COVID-19. TCRdb keeps only in-frame clones here, not all; method: immunoSEQ multiplex PCR. The sample carries roughly 70,000 clones, under 85% recorded once. Antigen-specific CD4+ T cells were expanded with viral peptide pools in the ViraFEST assay before sequencing. Scientists isolated CD4+ T cells after a roughly ten-day culture period ended. PCR confirmed that the person was infected with SARS-CoV-2 between March and December 2020. For these receptors, no antigen is known. The material sequenced was CD4+ T cells from PBMCs cultured with HIV peptides, taken before COVID-19 vaccination. Subset noted: HIV-1 Nef peptide pool negative control/reference culture. Every receptor here comes from a human donor who had a prior SARS-CoV-2 infection.

The chain combines TRBV7-2 with TRBJ2-2; 10 bases map to TRBD1. Germline CDR1 is SGHTA and CDR2 is FQGNSA. The CDR3 covers 16 residues. V shed 5 bases and J 2 bases; nucleotides not matched to a gene: 5. As DNA, the CDR3 is TGTGCCAGCAGCCCGGGGACAGGGGCTAACACCGGGGAGCTGTTTTTT. The encoded protein is CASSPGTGANTGELFF.

This chain connects TRBV18 to TRBJ2-3, with 11 bases aligning to TRBD2. Germline-derived CDR1 and CDR2 are KGHSH and LQKENI. The V gene end was trimmed by 3 bases and the J gene end by 0 bases; junction bases not matched to a gene: 5. This CDR3 region has 17 residues. The chain's CDR3 is CASSPPLAGGSTDTQYF. The CDR3 region has the DNA TGTGCCAGCTCACCTCCGTTAGCGGGAGGGAGCACAGATACGCAGTATTTT.

V and J are TRBV2 and TRBJ2-1; D remains ambiguous. CDR3 size: 13 residues. Germline V gives CDR1 SNHLY, CDR2 FYNNEI. The V end lost 9 bases, the J end lost 3 bases, and 12 bases lay between the germline ends. This CDR3 reads CASKDGLYNEQFF. The CDR3 nucleotides read TGTGCCAGTAAGGACGGCCTCTACAATGAGCAGTTCTTC.

The genes are TRBV11-2 and TRBJ2-7; D not certain. From germline, CDR1 is SGHAT and CDR2 FQNNGV. The CDR3 runs 15 residues. Trimming removed 6 bases from V and 2 bases from J, with 17 bases in between. The CDR3 is CASRPWAGKTYEQYF. The CDR3 nucleotides are TGTGCCAGCAGACCGTGGGCAGGAAAGACCTACGAGCAGTACTTC.

V is TRBV3-1 (or the pseudogene TRBV3-2) and J is TRBJ1-6; D remains unclear. This CDR3 region has 17 residues. The V end was cut by 2 bases, the J end by 0 bases, with 11 bases between. Per germline, CDR1 LGHDT and CDR2 YNNKEL (reference sequence). CDR3 protein: CASSQNIISSYNSPLHF. CDR3 nucleotide sequence: TGTGCCAGCAGCCAAAATATAATAAGCTCCTATAATTCACCCCTCCACTTT.

J is TRBJ1-3 and V is TRBV7-9, with D perhaps matching TRBD1 (5 bases). With 5 bases removed from V and 4 bases from J, the gap between germline ends came to 15 bases. Germline loops: CDR1 SEHNR, CDR2 FQNEAQ (reference sequence). This CDR3 is 15 amino acids long. The CDR3 region is CASSPRGLGGNTIYF. CDR3 DNA: TGTGCCAGCAGCCCCCGGGGCTTGGGCGGAAACACCATATATTTT.

The rearrangement links TRBV7-2 to TRBJ1-4; D is perhaps TRBD1 (6 bases). Trimming removed 6 bases from V and 7 bases from J, with 15 bases in between. The CDR3 totals 14 residues. Germline values: CDR1 SGHTA, CDR2 FQGNSA. The chain's CDR3 is CASRRGGNGEKLFF. The CDR3 DNA reads TGTGCCAGCAGACGAGGGGGGAATGGTGAAAAACTGTTTTTT.

The chain joins TRBV6-5 to TRBJ1-1; D remains unclear. The germline V and J ends were trimmed by 2 bases and 5 bases, with 15 bases remaining between them. The CDR3 consists of 15 residues. Per the germline V gene, CDR1 is MNHEY and CDR2 is SVGAGI. CDR3 protein: CASSYGVGVETEAFF. The CDR3 DNA sequence: TGTGCCAGCAGTTACGGGGTTGGAGTTGAAACTGAAGCTTTCTTT.

The chain has TRBV14 and TRBJ2-1, with TRBD2 as a possible D gene (5 bases). The CDR3 extends over 11 amino acids. V was shortened by 4 bases and J by 10 bases, with 8 bases between the two germline ends. The germline V gene encodes CDR1 SGHDN and CDR2 FVKESK. Here the CDR3 reads CASSLQREQFF. The CDR3 bases are TGTGCCAGCAGCCTACAGCGGGAGCAGTTCTTC. The full variable domain, completed using reference TRBV14 and TRBJ2-1, is EAGVTQFPSHSVIEKGQTVTLRCDPISGHDNLYWYRRVMGKEIKFLLHFVKESKQDESGMPNNRFLAERTGGTYSTLKVQPAELEDSGVYFCASSLQREQFFGPGTRLTVL.

This clone was counted a few times. The rearrangement joins TRBV3-1 (or the pseudogene TRBV3-2) to TRBJ2-2; D not resolved. Per germline, CDR1 LGHDT and CDR2 YNNKEL (reference sequence). V was clipped by 0 bases and J by 0 bases, with 11 bases between them. There are 17 residues in the CDR3. The CDR3 loop is CASSQDPDIANTGELFF. For the CDR3, the DNA is TGTGCCAGCAGCCAAGATCCTGACATTGCGAACACCGGGGAGCTGTTTTTT.

As for this clone: Its ends do not fully match the called genes, so a read error is possible. The chain employs TRBV6-5 and TRBJ1-4, with TRBD1 as a possible D gene (6 bases). This CDR3 comprises 14 residues. Germline lookup yields CDR1 MNHEY and CDR2 SVGAGI. CDR3 residues: CVSSYRGADGKLFF. CDR3 DNA: TGTGTCAGCAGTTACCGGGGGGCAGACGGAAAACTGTTTTTT.

This chain joins TRBV4-3 and TRBJ2-5; the D gene could be TRBD1 or TRBD2 (5 bases each). The CDR3 runs 18 residues. V lost 3 bases and J lost 5, with 25 bases in between. Germline CDR1 and CDR2: LGHNA and YSLEER. This chain's CDR3 is CASSHPPPGRPALETQYF. In nucleotides, the CDR3 is TGCGCCAGCAGCCACCCCCCACCGGGGCGCCCCGCCCTTGAGACCCAGTACTTC.

The chain couples TRBV6-5 to TRBJ2-3, with D hard to call. Trimming took 0 bases from V and 0 from J, leaving 4 bases between them. Germline V gene sequence: CDR1 MNHEY, CDR2 SVGAGI. The CDR3 totals 14 residues. CDR3 nucleotide sequence: TGTGCCAGCAGTTACTCAGGCAGCACAGATACGCAGTATTTT. This sequence encodes CASSYSGSTDTQYF.

CDR3 protein: CASSSGAFSTGEQYF. Written as DNA, the CDR3 is TGTGCCAGCAGCTCGGGAGCATTCTCGACTGGCGAGCAGTACTTC. The chain uses TRBV5-5 and TRBJ2-7, with TRBD2 as a possible D gene (6 bases). This CDR3 contains 15 residues. Trimming took 3 bases from V and 6 from J, leaving 19 bases between them. The germline CDR1 and CDR2 sequences are SGHKS and YYEKEE (reference sequence). The full variable domain, its missing parts supplied by reference TRBV5-5 and TRBJ2-7, is DAGVTQSPTHLIKTRGQQVTLRCSPISGHKSVSWYQQVLGQGPQFIFQYYEKEERGRGNFPDRFSARQFPNYSSELNVNALLLGDSALYLCASSSGAFSTGEQYFGPGTRLTVT.

To note about this clone: Compared with germline, one end of the junction differs, possibly owing to a read error. The rearrangement links TRBV12-3 or TRBV12-4 to TRBJ2-1, with D hard to call. The CDR3 runs 13 residues. CDR3 loop: CASKVSTYDEQFF. Here the CDR3 DNA reads TGTGCCAGCAAAGTCTCGACCTACGATGAGCAGTTCTTC.

The rearrangement links TRBV5-4 to TRBJ1-3; 9 bases agree with TRBD1. There are 17 residues in the CDR3. The ends lost 0 bases at V and 4 bases at J; junction bases unmatched: 8. Looked up from germline, CDR1 is SGHNT and CDR2 is YYREEE (reference sequence). The CDR3 sequence is CASSLAPGQGDGNTIYF. DNA of the CDR3: TGTGCCAGCAGCTTGGCCCCGGGACAGGGAGACGGAAACACCATATATTTT. Filled out from reference TRBV5-4 and TRBJ1-3, the complete variable domain reads ETGVTQSPTHLIKTRGQQVTLRCSSQSGHNTVSWYQQALGQGPQFIFQYYREEENGRGNFPPRFSGLQFPNYSSELNVNALELDDSALYLCASSLAPGQGDGNTIYFGEGSWLTVV.

The V and J genes are TRBV7-2 and TRBJ2-7; D is unclear. This CDR3 spans 17 amino acids. The germline CDR1 and CDR2 sequences are SGHTA and FQGNSA. Trimming left V 1 base short and J 0 bases short, with 16 bases between. The CDR3 sequence is CASSLDSPRLGSYEQYF. CDR3 sequence (DNA): TGTGCCAGCAGCTTAGATTCCCCACGGTTAGGCTCCTACGAGCAGTACTTC.

The rearrangement links TRBV29-1 to TRBJ2-5, with 8 bases aligning to TRBD1. J lost 5 bases, V lost 1 base, and 6 bases had no gene match. The CDR3 sequence is 14 residues long. The germline V gene has CDR1 SQVTM and CDR2 ANQGSEA. CDR3 protein: CSVEGAGGVETQYF. DNA of the CDR3: TGCAGCGTTGAAGGAGCAGGGGGCGTGGAGACCCAGTACTTC.

CDR3 DNA: TGTGCCAGCAACCACTGGGAGACTGAAGCTTTCTTT. Encoded protein: CASNHWETEAFF. V is TRBV6-5 and J is TRBJ1-1; no clear D. CDR1 is MNHEY, CDR2 SVGAGI, per germline. V dropped 7 bases and J dropped 5 bases, with 11 bases sitting between them. The CDR3 has 12 residues.

This rearrangement joins TRBV6-1 to TRBJ1-1; D not resolved. V lost 2 bases and J 11 bases, leaving 18 bases between the germline ends. Germline-derived CDR1 and CDR2 are MNHNS and SASEGT. The CDR3 is made up of 14 amino acids. The CDR3 region has the DNA TGTGCCAGCAGTGAACACGGGAACGTTAATAGGGCTTTCTTT. As protein: CASSEHGNVNRAFF.

The CDR3 loop reads CSASFPYSYEQYF. The CDR3 region has the DNA TGCAGTGCTAGTTTCCCCTACTCCTACGAGCAGTACTTC. V usage is TRBV20-1 and J usage is TRBJ2-7; D gene uncertain. The CDR3 runs 13 residues. Deletions cut 3 bases from V and 0 bases from J, with 9 bases between. The germline V gene encodes CDR1 DFQATT and CDR2 SNEGSKA (reference sequence).